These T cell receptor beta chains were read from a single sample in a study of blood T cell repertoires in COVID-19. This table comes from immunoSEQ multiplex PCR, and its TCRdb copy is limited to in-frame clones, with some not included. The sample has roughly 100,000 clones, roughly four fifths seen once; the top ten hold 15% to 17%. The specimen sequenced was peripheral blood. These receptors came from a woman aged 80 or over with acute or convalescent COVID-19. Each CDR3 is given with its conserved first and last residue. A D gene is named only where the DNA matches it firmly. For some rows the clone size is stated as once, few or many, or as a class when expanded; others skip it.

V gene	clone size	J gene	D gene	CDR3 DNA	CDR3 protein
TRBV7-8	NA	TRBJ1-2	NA	TGTGCCAGCAGCTTAGAGGGCGGGAACTATGGCTACACCTTC	CASSLEGGNYGYTF
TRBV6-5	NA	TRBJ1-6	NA	TGTGCCAGCAGGGAGGGAGGTTTCAATTCACCCCTCCACTTT	CASREGGFNSPLHF
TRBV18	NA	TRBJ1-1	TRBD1	TGTGCCAGCTCACTGGACAGGGGGCCCACTGAAGCTTTCTTT	CASSLDRGPTEAFF
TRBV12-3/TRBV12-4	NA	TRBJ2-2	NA	TGTGCCCACGAGGGCCTTGGCACCGGGGAGCTGTTTTTT	CAHEGLGTGELFF
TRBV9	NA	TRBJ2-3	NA	TGTGCCAGCAGCGTAGGGACAGGGAGGGGAACAGATACGCAGTATTTT	CASSVGTGRGTDTQYF
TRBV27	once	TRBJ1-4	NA	TGTGCCAGCAGTTTACAGGGGTTTAGCGAAAAACTGTTTTTT	CASSLQGFSEKLFF
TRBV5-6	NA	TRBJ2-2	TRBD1	TGTGCCAGCAGCCTGGGACAGGGCACCGGGGAGCTGTTTTTT	CASSLGQGTGELFF
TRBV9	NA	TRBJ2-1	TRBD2	TGTGCCAGCAGCGTTGACGGGAGGGCCAGAGATGAGCAGTTCTTC	CASSVDGRARDEQFF
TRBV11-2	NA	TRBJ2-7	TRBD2	TGTGCCAGCAGCTTAGGGGTAGCGGGAGCCTACGAGCAGTACTTC	CASSLGVAGAYEQYF
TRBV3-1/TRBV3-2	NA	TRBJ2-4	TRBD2	TGTGCCAGCAGCCCGACTAGCGGGAGGGCCATTCAGTACTTC	CASSPTSGRAIQYF
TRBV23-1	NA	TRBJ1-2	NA	TGCGCCAGCAGTCAGGGGGCGTTTGAAGGCTACACCTTC	CASSQGAFEGYTF
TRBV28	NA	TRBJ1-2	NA	TGTGCCAGCAGTTTTCGACAGGTCCACTATGGCTACACCTTC	CASSFRQVHYGYTF
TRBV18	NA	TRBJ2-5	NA	TGTGCCAGCTCACCAAAGGGGGAGACCCAGTACTTC	CASSPKGETQYF
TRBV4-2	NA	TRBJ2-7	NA	TGTGCCAGCAGCCAAGAGATCGGGGTTCAGTGGCTGTACTTC	CASSQEIGVQWLYF
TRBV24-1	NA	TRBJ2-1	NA	TGTGCCACCAGTGATTGGCAGGGTGAGTTCTTC	CATSDWQGEFF
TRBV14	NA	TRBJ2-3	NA	TGTGCCAGCAGCCAAGATTCAGGGATCGGCACAGATACGCAGTATTTT	CASSQDSGIGTDTQYF
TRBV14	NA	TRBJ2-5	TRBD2	TGTGCCAGCAGCCTCCGGACTAGTCGATTGGAGACCCAGTACTTC	CASSLRTSRLETQYF
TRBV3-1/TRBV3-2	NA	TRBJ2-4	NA	TGTGCCAGCAGCCAGAGCCGGAACATTCAGTACTTC	CASSQSRNIQYF